Below, one T cell receptor (beta chain) is given with its context. Repertoires were generated with immunoSEQ multiplex PCR, while TCRdb's copy carries only in-frame clones and drops some. The table lists around 70,000 clones, approximately 92% of them singletons. The entry originates in a study of T cell changes during pregnancy in multiple sclerosis. V lost 2 bases and J lost 3; bases outside the gene matches: 11. The germline CDR1 and CDR2 sequences are SEHNR and FQNEAQ (reference sequence). The CDR3 is made up of 18 amino acids. The chain joins TRBV7-9 to TRBJ1-1; 11 positions agree with TRBD1. The clonotype was recovered from a female donor in good health, enrolled as a control in a pregnancy study. This specimen was peripheral blood, taken after pregnancy. The CDR3 here is CASSLSGTGGPRDTEAFF. The CDR3 coding sequence is TGTGCCAGCAGCTTATCCGGGACAGGGGGTCCTCGGGACACTGAAGCTTTCTTT.